Sequencing of this TCR beta chain was carried out in a study of OX40 agonist ivuxolimab in advanced cancers. Some background on the complete study: The costimulatory receptor OX40 (CD134) was targeted by ivuxolimab, a fully human IgG2 agonistic monoclonal antibody. Intravenous ivuxolimab was administered to patients every 2 weeks at six dose levels: 0.01, 0.1, 0.3, 1.5, 3 and 10 mg/kg. Among the approximately 50 dose-escalation patients, 19 had hepatocellular carcinoma, around 15 melanoma, 9 renal cell carcinoma and 9 head and neck cancer. In the dose-escalation cohort, 82.7% of patients were male, and the mean age was roughly 60 years with a range of roughly 20 to 85. Prior anti-PD-1, anti-PD-L1 or anti-CTLA-4 therapy was permitted, and checkpoint inhibitors had been received by 40% to 50% of dose-escalation patients. Partial responses occurred in three dose-escalation patients: two with cutaneous melanoma and one with hepatocellular carcinoma. The point of sequencing TCRbeta in the periphery was to test whether ivuxolimab changed TCR sequence diversity and drove clonal T-cell expansion. The monotherapy dose-escalation portion (N ≈ 56 patients) of the phase I ivuxolimab trial is reported in the paper. The investigation overall reported the following: In the 0.1-3.0 mg/kg groups, partial responders had among the lowest normalized peripheral clonal expansion, particularly in CD8+ T cells. Low levels of normalized T-cell clonal expansion were also seen in some patients who did not respond. After ivuxolimab, CD8+ T cells had more expanded clones than CD4+ T cells on average. The antigen specificity of the peripheral T cells that underwent clonal expansion was not determined. At doses of 0.1 to 3.0 mg/kg, clonal expansion of both CD4+ and CD8+ blood T cells was observed from baseline to week 6.

The trial excluded patients who had a history of autoimmune disease or were on systemic immunosuppression. In every dose cohort, peripheral blood was drawn for TCR sequencing at baseline, cycle 4 day 1, and cycle 7 day 1. The samples were taken from a phase I, first-in-human, multicenter, open-label dose-escalation trial of ivuxolimab. Adults with locally advanced or metastatic head and neck squamous cell, hepatocellular, melanoma or renal cell carcinoma were enrolled in the trial. Before TCR sequencing, CD4+ T cells and CD8+ T cells from peripheral blood were sorted into separate populations. Genomic DNA was isolated from the sorted cells so that the TCRbeta CDR3 region could be sequenced. The immunoSEQ Assay was used for sequencing of TCRbeta CDR3 regions. Sourced from immuneACCESS, this table was stored by TCRdb with only in-frame sequences that have V and J called. A share of the clones is absent; for the studies checked, an unresolved V gene accounts for under half, and the remainder has no known explanation. In this sample the table shows approximately 82,000 clones, 80% to 95% of which occur a single time. Over 0.6% of the sample belongs to the ten largest clones.

Looking up the germline V gene yields CDR1 LGHNA and CDR2 YNFKEQ. Between the V and J ends, shortened by 0 bases and 0 bases respectively, the junction contains 15 bases. The cysteine opens and the phenylalanine closes a CDR3 of 19 amino acids. The read is trimmed to its CDR3 DNA, 57 bases read in frame from base 1. A remark on this clone: Its recognized antigen is unknown. Per-base qualities were not stored, and no clone one base away is much larger.

The material was CD4+ or CD8+ T cells sorted from blood, obtained in a trial of the OX40 agonist ivuxolimab. Here the chain combines TRBV4-2 and TRBJ2-6; the D gene is not confidently resolved. The receptor was derived from an adult with an advanced solid tumor such as melanoma, head and neck, liver or kidney cancer. For the CDR3, the sequence is CASSQEAASTFSGANVLTF. The nucleotides read TGTGCCAGCAGCCAAGAGGCAGCTTCTACCTTCTCTGGGGCCAACGTCCTGACTTTC.